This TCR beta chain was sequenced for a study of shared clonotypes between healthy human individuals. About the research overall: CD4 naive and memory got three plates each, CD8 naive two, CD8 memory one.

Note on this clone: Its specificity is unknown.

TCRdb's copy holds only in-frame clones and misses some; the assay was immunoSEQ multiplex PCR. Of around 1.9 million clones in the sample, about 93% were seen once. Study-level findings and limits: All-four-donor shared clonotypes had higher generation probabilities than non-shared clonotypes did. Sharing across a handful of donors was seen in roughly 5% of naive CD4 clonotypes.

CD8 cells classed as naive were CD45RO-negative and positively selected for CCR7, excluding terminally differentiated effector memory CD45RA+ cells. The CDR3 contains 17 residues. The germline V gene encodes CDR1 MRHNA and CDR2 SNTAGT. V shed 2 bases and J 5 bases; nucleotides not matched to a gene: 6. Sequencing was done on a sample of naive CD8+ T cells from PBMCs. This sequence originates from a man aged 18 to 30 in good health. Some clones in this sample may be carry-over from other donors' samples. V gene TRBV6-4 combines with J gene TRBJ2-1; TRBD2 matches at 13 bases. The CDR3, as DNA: TGTGCCAGCAGTGACCGCTTCGGACTAGCGGGAGACAATGAGCAGTTCTTC. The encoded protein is CASSDRFGLAGDNEQFF.